The 27 T cell receptor beta chains listed next were all sequenced from one sample in a study of glioma-infiltrating T cells after dendritic cell vaccination (dated by TCRdb to the mid-2010s). Library method: the immunoSEQ multiplex PCR assay. Here the immuneACCESS table is served through TCRdb, limited to in-frame sequences with V and J called. Missing clones are a known gap in these copies; in checked studies unresolved V genes cover under half, and the rest lacks a known reason. The sample table contains fewer than 90,000 clones; only one count was recorded for under 85% of them. In total, the top ten clones hold 6% to 8% of the sample. The time point label of this sample denotes: after dendritic cell vaccination, including at tumor progression/relapse. The sample in question was blood, obtained after dendritic cell vaccination. The receptors derive from a human donor with glioblastoma.

This rearrangement joins TRBV25-1 to TRBJ2-2; possibly TRBD1 for D (5 bases). The V end was cut by 0 bases, the J end by 3 bases, with 11 bases between. The CDR3 totals 16 residues. Germline CDR1 MGHDK, CDR2 SYGVNS. CDR3 loop: CASSEYLDSDTGELFF. The CDR3 nucleotides read TGTGCCAGCAGTGAATACCTAGACAGTGACACCGGGGAGCTGTTTTTT.

CDR3 sequence reads: CASSHRGSSEQYF. The CDR3 DNA sequence: TGTGCCAGCAGCCACAGGGGCAGCAGCGAGCAGTACTTC. The rearrangement uses TRBV13 and TRBJ2-7; 7 bases line up with TRBD1. Germline V gene sequence: CDR1 PRHDT, CDR2 FYEKMQ (reference sequence). The CDR3 is 13 amino acids. The trim removed 5 bases at V and 6 bases at J, leaving 7 bases unmatched.

The CDR3: CASSSSRGSRGQPQHF. The DNA of the CDR3 is TGTGCCAGCAGTTCGAGCAGGGGCTCGAGGGGTCAGCCCCAGCATTTT. This sequence joins TRBV27 and TRBJ1-5, with D possibly being TRBD1 (6 bases). Trimming removed 4 bases from V and 6 bases from J, with 19 bases in between. The CDR3 has 16 amino acids. Looked up from germline, CDR1 is MNHEY and CDR2 is SMNVEV (reference sequence).

The V call is TRBV7-6, the J call TRBJ2-3, with no clear D. CDR1 is SGHVS, CDR2 FNYEAQ, per germline. This CDR3 spans 14 amino acids. Trimming left V 5 bases short and J 1 base short, with 10 bases between. The CDR3 DNA reads TGTGCCAGCAGCACGGGTAGAGGCACAGATACGCAGTATTTT. Translation gives CASSTGRGTDTQYF.

The rearrangement uses TRBV14 and TRBJ2-5; TRBD2 is a possible D gene (7 bases). The J call is doubtful: the DNA matches TRBJ2-7 better. CDR3 length: 14 residues. The germline V gene encodes CDR1 SGHDN and CDR2 FVKESK. The CDR3 DNA is TGTGCCAGCAGCCAAGCGGGGGGCTACTTCGAGCAGTACTTC. It translates to CASSQAGGYFEQYF.

This chain links TRBV10-3 with TRBJ2-5; D is possibly TRBD1 (6 bases). The V end was cut by 8 bases, the J end by 5 bases, with 15 bases between. This CDR3 has 13 residues. Germline CDR1 is ENHRY and CDR2 is SYGVKD. The CDR3 nucleotides are TGTGCCATCGGTACAGGGATGTCGGAGACCCAGTACTTC. It yields the protein CAIGTGMSETQYF.

The chain joins TRBV5-6 to TRBJ1-5, with 7 nucleotides matching TRBD1. Germline CDR1 and CDR2: SGHDT and YYEEEE. J lost 1 base, V lost 0 bases, and 10 bases had no gene match. The CDR3 runs 18 residues. The CDR3 DNA follows: TGTGCCAGCAGCTTGGGGGCAGGGGGGTGGGTAAGCAATCAGCCCCAGCATTTT. Translating gives CASSLGAGGWVSNQPQHF.

The gene calls are TRBV18 and TRBJ2-7; 8 bases are a match to TRBD1. The germline V gene has CDR1 KGHSH and CDR2 LQKENI. The V and J ends lost 2 bases and 4 bases, in that order; junction bases with no gene match: 7. The CDR3 spans 15 residues. CDR3 protein: CASSPLTGDQYEQYF. CDR3 DNA sequence: TGTGCCAGCTCACCATTGACAGGGGATCAATACGAGCAGTACTTC.

The CDR3 loop is CASSFGTGGTYEQYF. The CDR3 DNA reads as TGTGCCAGCAGCTTCGGGACAGGGGGCACATACGAGCAGTACTTC. The V gene is TRBV7-9, the J gene TRBJ2-7, with 12 bases fitting TRBD1. CDR3 length: 15 amino acids. Germline trimming cut 3 bases from V and 4 bases from J; bases unmatched to any gene: 4. The germline CDR1 and CDR2 sequences are SEHNR and FQNEAQ (reference sequence).

V is TRBV6-5 and J is TRBJ1-2; 7 bases map to TRBD1. CDR1 and CDR2 (germline): MNHEY, SVGAGI. Trimming took 8 bases from V and 2 from J; bases not matched to a gene: 2. The CDR3 is made up of 12 amino acids. This chain's CDR3 is CASYRGNYGYTF. The CDR3 coding sequence is TGTGCCAGCTACAGGGGAAACTATGGCTACACCTTC.

By frequency in the sample, this clone is medium-sized. The J gene is TRBJ1-1, the V gene TRBV7-8; no clear D gene. V was trimmed by 3 bases and J by 7 bases, leaving 9 bases between them. This CDR3 is built from 12 residues. Germline-derived CDR1 and CDR2 are SGHVS and FQNEAQ. The CDR3 here is CASSFSVSEAFF. CDR3 DNA sequence: TGTGCCAGCAGCTTTTCAGTCAGTGAAGCTTTCTTT. The whole variable domain, remainder taken from reference TRBV7-8 and TRBJ1-1, is GAGVSQSPRYKVAKRGQDVALRCDPISGHVSLFWYQQALGQGPEFLTYFQNEAQLDKSGLPSDRFFAERPEGSVSTLKIQRTQQEDSAVYLCASSFSVSEAFFGQGTRLTVV.

The chain is built from TRBV9 and TRBJ1-2, with D perhaps TRBD1 (5 bases). V lost 4 bases to trimming and J lost 5 bases, with 9 bases between them. This CDR3 is 12 amino acids long. From germline, CDR1 is SGDLS and CDR2 YYNGEE. The CDR3 loop is CASSPDMYGYTF. The DNA of the CDR3 is TGTGCCAGCAGCCCGGACATGTATGGCTACACCTTC.

This clone has just a few counts. The chain joins TRBV6-1 to TRBJ2-7; TRBD2 agrees at 10 bases. This CDR3 is 13 amino acids long. With 5 bases clipped from V and 3 bases from J, the junction kept 1 base outside the gene matches. Germline loops: CDR1 MNHNS, CDR2 SASEGT. The CDR3 bases are TGTGCCAGCAGTCTAGCGGGGGACTACGAGCAGTACTTC. It is translated as CASSLAGDYEQYF.

The J gene is TRBJ1-2, the V gene TRBV7-3; no clear D. In germline, CDR1 is SGHTA, CDR2 FQGTGA. V was shortened by 5 bases and J by 8 bases, with 21 bases between the two germline ends. This CDR3 is 15 amino acids long. CDR3 nucleotides: TGTGCCAGCAGCCCAGGTCGGGAGAACCTAGGGGGCTACACCTTC. Residues: CASSPGRENLGGYTF.

This chain connects TRBV7-2 to TRBJ2-7; tentatively, D is TRBD1 (6 bases). V shed 4 bases and J shed 3 bases, with 13 bases lying between them. CDR1 is SGHTA, CDR2 FQGNSA, per germline. The CDR3 contains 14 residues. The CDR3 here is CASSSTGYDYEQYF. CDR3 nucleotide sequence: TGTGCCAGCAGCTCTACAGGGTACGACTACGAGCAGTACTTC.

Worth noting for this clone: The junction shows a germline mismatch at one end, possibly a read error. The chain uses TRBV7-2 and TRBJ1-6; TRBD1 agrees at 9 bases. Germline assignment: CDR1 SGHTA and CDR2 FQGNSA. CDR3 length: 13 amino acids. The CDR3 sequence: CASSRAPGTGTYF. CDR3 coding DNA: TGTGCCAGCAGCCGCGCGCCCGGGACAGGGACGTACTTT.

The gene calls are TRBV9 and TRBJ2-2; 9 bases match TRBD2. The CDR3 contains 18 residues. The V and J ends lost 1 base and 0 bases, in that order; junction bases with no gene match: 7. CDR1 SGDLS and CDR2 YYNGEE come from the germline V gene. The CDR3 DNA is TGTGCCAGCAGCGTACGGGGGACTAGCCTTACGAACACCGGGGAGCTGTTTTTT. This gives the protein CASSVRGTSLTNTGELFF.

This clone was observed once. The J gene is TRBJ1-2, the V gene TRBV6-5; 9 nucleotides line up with TRBD1. Germline loops: CDR1 MNHEY, CDR2 SVGAGI. The CDR3 spans 15 residues. The ends lost 3 bases at V and 5 bases at J; junction bases unmatched: 7. The DNA for the CDR3 is TGTGCCAGCAGTTATTCGGGGACAGGGCTTTATGGCTACACCTTC. It translates to CASSYSGTGLYGYTF.

The gene calls are TRBV7-9 and TRBJ1-6, with D perhaps matching TRBD1 (6 bases). In germline, CDR1 is SEHNR, CDR2 FQNEAQ (reference sequence). CDR3 length equals 17 residues. V lost 3 bases and J lost 4, with 16 bases in between. The CDR3 sequence: CASSLEQGVGYNSPLHF. Here the CDR3 DNA reads TGTGCCAGCAGCTTGGAACAGGGAGTGGGGTATAATTCACCCCTCCACTTT.

V gene TRBV4-2 combines with J gene TRBJ2-7, with TRBD1 as a possible D gene (5 bases). Trimming removed 0 bases from V and 4 bases from J, with 10 bases in between. The CDR3 covers 14 residues. From germline, CDR1 is LGHNA and CDR2 YNFKEQ. This CDR3 is CASSQDRAGYEQYF. Written as DNA, the CDR3 is TGTGCCAGCAGCCAAGACAGGGCCGGATACGAGCAGTACTTC.

This clone was observed a handful of times. V is TRBV5-6 and J is TRBJ2-6, with D possibly being TRBD1 (6 bases). The CDR3 spans 15 residues. V was trimmed by 4 bases and J by 0 bases, leaving 8 bases between them. CDR1 and CDR2 from the germline V gene are SGHDT and YYEEEE. For the CDR3, the DNA is TGTGCCAGCAGCCTACAGGGCTCTGGGGCCAACGTCCTGACTTTC. This gives the protein CASSLQGSGANVLTF.

This sequence joins TRBV7-6 and TRBJ2-7; D not certain. CDR1 and CDR2 from the germline V gene are SGHVS and FNYEAQ. The CDR3 sequence is 15 residues long. The V end lost 1 base, the J end lost 0 bases, and 10 bases lay between the germline ends. CDR3 sequence (DNA): TGTGCCAGCAGCTTAGGGCGGCAACTCTCCTACGAGCAGTACTTC. Amino acids: CASSLGRQLSYEQYF.

This clone has a handful of counts. The chain has TRBV7-2 and TRBJ1-6; D unresolved. The CDR3 has 12 residues. The V end was cut by 2 bases, the J end by 10 bases, with 6 bases between. Germline V gene lookup returns CDR1 SGHTA and CDR2 FQGNSA. CDR3 coding DNA: TGTGCCAGCAGCTTAACCAGGTCACCCCTCCACTTT. Encoded protein: CASSLTRSPLHF.

The CDR3 spells CASSPADRELHGYTF. The CDR3 bases are TGTGCCAGCTCACCCGCGGACAGGGAGTTACATGGCTACACCTTC. The rearrangement uses TRBV18 and TRBJ1-2; 8 bases map to TRBD1. V was pared by 3 bases and J by 6 bases, with 9 bases of the junction left unmatched. The CDR3 runs 15 residues. Germline assignment: CDR1 KGHSH and CDR2 LQKENI.

The chain has TRBV9 and TRBJ2-7; TRBD2 matches at 7 bases. With 0 bases clipped from V and 2 bases from J, the junction kept 2 bases outside the gene matches. CDR1 and CDR2 (germline): SGDLS, YYNGEE. The CDR3 sequence is 14 residues long. This chain's CDR3 is CASSVAGGPYEQYF. DNA of the CDR3: TGTGCCAGCAGCGTAGCGGGGGGTCCCTACGAGCAGTACTTC.

The genes are TRBV18 and TRBJ2-3; 8 nucleotides line up with TRBD1. Looked up from germline, CDR1 is KGHSH and CDR2 is LQKENI. J gave up 1 base and V 0 bases, and 3 bases lay outside the gene matches. This CDR3 region has 16 residues. The CDR3: CASSPPNRGGTDTQYF. CDR3 nucleotides: TGTGCCAGCTCACCACCGAACAGGGGGGGCACAGATACGCAGTATTTT.

The chain links TRBV6-5 to TRBJ1-1; no reliable D call. The V and J ends lost 0 bases and 2 bases respectively, with 10 bases between them. The CDR3 consists of 15 residues. Per germline, CDR1 MNHEY and CDR2 SVGAGI. CDR3 residues: CASSYSWQENTEAFF. CDR3 bases: TGTGCCAGCAGTTACTCGTGGCAGGAAAACACTGAAGCTTTCTTT.